The 24 T cell receptor beta chains below all came from one sample that was sequenced in a study of blood T cell repertoires in COVID-19. Libraries were prepared by immunoSEQ multiplex PCR; TCRdb keeps only in-frame clonotypes and omits some of them. This table holds 25,000 to 30,000 clones, about 80% found once. Sequenced input: peripheral blood. The origin of the receptors is a man aged 65 to 79 with active COVID-19.

The chain combines TRBV18 with TRBJ2-7; TRBD2 might be the D (5 bases). The CDR3 spans 14 residues. Germline V gene data show CDR1 as KGHSH and CDR2 as LQKENI. Trimming took 1 base from V and 1 from J, leaving 8 bases between them. This chain's CDR3 is CASSPQEVSYEQYF. CDR3 in DNA: TGTGCCAGCTCACCACAGGAGGTGTCCTACGAGCAGTACTTC. Supplemented by reference TRBV18 and TRBJ2-7, the full variable domain reads NAGVMQNPRHLVRRRGQEARLRCSPMKGHSHVYWYRQLPEEGLKFMVYLQKENIIDESGMPKERFSAEFPKEGPSILRIQQVVRGDSAAYFCASSPQEVSYEQYFGPGTRLTVT.

Only a few counts were recorded for this clone. The CDR3 loop is CASSGGSGGGNEQFF. The DNA of the CDR3 is TGTGCCAGCAGTGGAGGAAGCGGGGGGGGCAATGAGCAGTTCTTC. J is TRBJ2-1 and V is TRBV6-4; TRBD2 matches 10 bases. The CDR3 is 15 amino acids. CDR1 and CDR2 from the germline V gene are MRHNA and SNTAGT. With V trimmed by 4 bases and J by 6 bases, 6 bases remained unmatched.

V is TRBV6-6 and J is TRBJ2-2, with 11 bases fitting TRBD2. This CDR3 has 16 residues. The V and J ends lost 2 bases and 4 bases, in that order; junction bases with no gene match: 3. Germline CDR1 reads MNHNY; CDR2 reads SVGAGI (reference sequence). The CDR3, as DNA: TGTGCCAGCAGTTACCAGCTAGCGGGGGGCACCGGGGAGCTGTTTTTT. It specifies CASSYQLAGGTGELFF.

The rearrangement joins TRBV2 to TRBJ2-7, with 10 nucleotides matching TRBD1. The CDR3 covers 14 residues. The germline V gene has CDR1 SNHLY and CDR2 FYNNEI. Trimming removed 3 bases from V and 6 bases from J; junction bases left unmatched: 5. The CDR3 sequence is CASSERTGGIEQYF. The CDR3 DNA is TGTGCCAGCAGTGAGAGGACAGGGGGGATCGAGCAGTACTTC.

The chain combines TRBV18 with TRBJ1-5; TRBD1 matches 8 bases. CDR3 length: 15 residues. The J segment lost 4 bases and the V segment lost 4 bases, leaving 6 bases of the junction unmatched. Germline CDR1 is KGHSH and CDR2 is LQKENI. The CDR3 DNA sequence: TGTGCCAGCTCACGACAACAGGGGGGGAATCAGCCCCAGCATTTT. It translates to CASSRQQGGNQPQHF.

This clone occurred once. The V and J genes are TRBV5-1 and TRBJ2-7; D is perhaps TRBD1 (6 bases). The V and J ends lost 3 bases and 0 bases respectively, with 10 bases between them. The CDR3 contains 14 residues. Looked up from germline, CDR1 is SGHRS and CDR2 is YFSETQ. CDR3 bases: TGCGCCAGCAGCTGGGGGACATCCTCCTACGAGCAGTACTTC. It yields the protein CASSWGTSSYEQYF.

V and J are TRBV19 and TRBJ1-2; 11 bases map to TRBD1. Germline V CDR1 and CDR2: LNHDA, SQIVND (reference sequence). The CDR3 runs 15 residues. V gave up 3 bases and J gave up 4 bases; unmatched junction bases: 4. CDR3 amino acids: CASSIRDRGAYGYTF. Here the CDR3 DNA reads TGTGCCAGTAGTATCCGGGACAGGGGGGCCTATGGCTACACCTTC.

This clone was seen just once. The chain employs TRBV11-2 and TRBJ2-7; 7 positions agree with TRBD1. In germline, CDR1 is SGHAT, CDR2 FQNNGV. The CDR3 sequence is 13 residues long. With 1 base clipped from V and 6 bases from J, the junction kept 3 bases outside the gene matches. CDR3: CASSLARTGEQYF. As DNA, the CDR3 is TGTGCCAGCAGCTTAGCGCGGACAGGCGAGCAGTACTTC.

The chain uses TRBV6-6 and TRBJ1-6; TRBD1 might be the D (6 bases). CDR1 and CDR2 (germline): MNHNY, SVGAGI (reference sequence). There are 14 residues in the CDR3. Between the trimmed V and J ends, which lost 8 bases and 10 bases, there was a span of 18 bases. CDR3 sequence reads: CASGGVSPQSPLHF. The CDR3, as DNA: TGTGCCAGCGGGGGCGTTTCCCCTCAGTCACCCCTCCACTTT.

This chain uses TRBV7-8 with TRBJ2-3; 11 nucleotides align to TRBD1. The germline gives CDR1 SGHVS, CDR2 FQNEAQ. This CDR3 contains 15 residues. Trimming at V came to 4 bases and at J to 3 bases, leaving 3 bases not matched to a gene. The CDR3 bases are TGTGCCAGCAGCTCGGACAGGGGGCGAACAGATACGCAGTATTTT. This gives the protein CASSSDRGRTDTQYF. Combining the CDR3 with reference TRBV7-8 and TRBJ2-3 gives the whole variable domain GAGVSQSPRYKVAKRGQDVALRCDPISGHVSLFWYQQALGQGPEFLTYFQNEAQLDKSGLPSDRFFAERPEGSVSTLKIQRTQQEDSAVYLCASSSDRGRTDTQYFGPGTRLTVL.

DNA of the CDR3: TGTGCCAGCAGCGGACGACGAGGCAGGGGGAAAGAGACCCAGTACTTC. Translation: CASSGRRGRGKETQYF. V and J are TRBV7-6 and TRBJ2-5; 7 bases map to TRBD1. The length of the CDR3 is 16 residues. V trimming: 5 bases; J trimming: 3 bases; junction bases outside the gene matches: 12. CDR1 and CDR2 from the germline V gene are SGHVS and FNYEAQ.

This clone was seen a single time. J is TRBJ2-1 and V is TRBV7-6; 7 nucleotides line up with TRBD2. This CDR3 is 17 amino acids long. V was pared by 1 base and J by 2 bases, with 8 bases of the junction left unmatched. CDR1 is SGHVS and CDR2 is FNYEAQ in the germline V gene. CDR3 sequence: CASSLGASGATYNEQFF. For the CDR3, the DNA is TGTGCCAGCAGCTTAGGAGCCAGCGGGGCAACCTACAATGAGCAGTTCTTC.

This chain joins TRBV9 and TRBJ1-6; the match to TRBD1 covers 10 bases. Germline CDR1 and CDR2: SGDLS and YYNGEE. There are 16 residues in the CDR3. The trim removed 4 bases at V and 3 bases at J, leaving 4 bases unmatched. In nucleotides, the CDR3 is TGTGCCAGCAGCTTGGGACAGGGGAACTATAATTCACCCCTCCACTTT. Translation: CASSLGQGNYNSPLHF.

The chain carries TRBV19 and TRBJ1-6; a possible D gene is TRBD1 (6 bases). V was trimmed by 5 bases and J by 0 bases, leaving 11 bases between them. CDR3 length equals 16 residues. Germline CDR1 reads LNHDA; CDR2 reads SQIVND (reference sequence). The CDR3 nucleotides read TGTGCCAGTAGTCCGGGACAACGCTCCTATAATTCACCCCTCCACTTT. Its translation: CASSPGQRSYNSPLHF.

The rearrangement joins TRBV5-4 to TRBJ2-5; the match to TRBD2 covers 8 bases. CDR1 and CDR2 (germline): SGHNT, YYREEE (reference sequence). V shed 3 bases, J shed 1 base, and the junction held 8 bases outside the gene matches. CDR3 length: 16 residues. CDR3 nucleotide sequence: TGTGCCAGCAGCTCCCCGGCTAGCGGGCGCCAAGAGACCCAGTACTTC. Its translation: CASSSPASGRQETQYF.

The chain combines TRBV4-2 with TRBJ1-1, with D tentatively TRBD1 (6 bases). Trimming took 4 bases from V and 7 from J, leaving 16 bases between them. The CDR3 totals 14 residues. Per germline, CDR1 LGHNA and CDR2 YNFKEQ. Written as DNA, the CDR3 is TGTGCCAGCAGCCCGCACGACAGGCCGCTTGAAGCTTTCTTT. Translation gives CASSPHDRPLEAFF.

This rearrangement joins TRBV5-1 to TRBJ2-1; 12 nucleotides agree with TRBD2. CDR1 SGHRS and CDR2 YFSETQ come from the germline V gene. The CDR3 has 15 residues. Trimming cost V 0 bases and J 9 bases; bases outside gene matches: 4. CDR3 in DNA: TGCGCCAGCAGCTTGGCCCGGACTAGCGGGGCTGAGCAGTTCTTC. Amino acid sequence: CASSLARTSGAEQFF.

The rearrangement links TRBV11-3 to TRBJ1-2; the match to TRBD1 covers 7 bases. Germline CDR1 reads SGHNT; CDR2 reads YENEEA. V shed 5 bases, J shed 4 bases, and the junction held 1 base outside the gene matches. The CDR3 spans 12 residues. The CDR3, as DNA: TGTGCCAGCAGCGGGGACAGCTATGGCTACACCTTC. This sequence encodes CASSGDSYGYTF.

This chain links TRBV5-1 with TRBJ1-1; D remains unclear. Looked up from germline, CDR1 is SGHRS and CDR2 is YFSETQ. The CDR3 sequence is 14 residues long. Trimming cost V 0 bases and J 4 bases, with 10 bases left between them. The CDR3 nucleotides are TGCGCCAGCAGCTTGGGTCGGGAAGGCACTGAAGCTTTCTTT. Translating it yields CASSLGREGTEAFF.

The chain carries TRBV25-1 and TRBJ2-7; 7 nucleotides line up with TRBD2. There are 15 residues in the CDR3. V shed 2 bases and J 0 bases; nucleotides not matched to a gene: 4. CDR1 and CDR2 (germline): MGHDK, SYGVNS. CDR3 sequence: CASSEAGVSSYEQYF. CDR3 nucleotides: TGTGCCAGCAGTGAAGCGGGGGTGAGCTCCTACGAGCAGTACTTC.

V usage is TRBV28 and J usage is TRBJ2-5, with TRBD2 matching 10 bases. Per germline, CDR1 MDHEN and CDR2 SYDVKM. With 5 bases clipped from V and 3 bases from J, the junction kept 3 bases outside the gene matches. This CDR3 has 14 amino acids. This CDR3 reads CASSPLAGEETQYF. For the CDR3, the DNA is TGTGCCAGCAGTCCTCTAGCGGGGGAAGAGACCCAGTACTTC.

The J gene is TRBJ2-7, the V gene TRBV10-3; 9 bases map to TRBD1. Germline V gene lookup returns CDR1 ENHRY and CDR2 SYGVKD. The CDR3 runs to 14 residues. V lost 6 bases to trimming and J lost 0 bases; unmatched junction nucleotides: 3. DNA of the CDR3: TGTGCCATCAGCGGGACAGGGATCTCCTACGAGCAGTACTTC. Encoded protein: CAISGTGISYEQYF.

The chain recombines TRBV9 with TRBJ2-3; 13 bases match TRBD2. In germline, CDR1 is SGDLS, CDR2 YYNGEE. The CDR3 has 17 residues. Trimming at V came to 0 bases and at J to 4 bases, leaving 5 bases not matched to a gene. CDR3 nucleotide sequence: TGTGCCAGCAGCGTAGGGACTAGCGGGGGTTTCGCAGATACGCAGTATTTT. Protein sequence: CASSVGTSGGFADTQYF.

The DNA for the CDR3 is TGTGCCAGCAGTTATGGGACAGGGGACGGCTACACCTTC. Its translation: CASSYGTGDGYTF. This chain links TRBV2 with TRBJ1-2, with 10 bases matching TRBD1. The CDR3 is 13 residues long. J gave up 8 bases and V 5 bases, and 5 bases lay outside the gene matches. Looked up from germline, CDR1 is SNHLY and CDR2 is FYNNEI.